Listed below are T cell receptor beta chains from one sample, sequenced in a study of T cell responses to AZD1222 COVID-19 vaccine. Measured with immunoSEQ multiplex PCR; TCRdb has only the in-frame clones, and not every one. The sample consists of approximately 88,000 clones, more than 75% of them appearing once. This specimen consisted of peripheral blood, obtained on day 0 of AZD1222 vaccination. The receptors shown here come from an adult in good health. The CDR3 runs from the conserved cysteine through the conserved F or W. D genes are given only for firm matches. Clone size is not always given. Where it is, it says once, few, many or a class for expanded clones.

cdr3_length: 17
d_call: TRBD2
clone_size: NA
j_call: TRBJ2-6
v_call: TRBV3-1/TRBV3-2
cdr3_nt: TGTGCCAGCAGACCAGCGGGAGGGGACTCTGGGGCCAACGTCCTGACTTTC
cdr3_aa: CASRPAGGDSGANVLTF

cdr3_length: 15
d_call: TRBD1
clone_size: NA
j_call: TRBJ1-4
v_call: TRBV2
cdr3_nt: TGTGCCAGCAGGATGGAAAGGACAGGGGATGAAAAACTGTTTTTT
cdr3_aa: CASRMERTGDEKLFF

cdr3_length: 15
d_call: NA
clone_size: NA
j_call: TRBJ2-5
v_call: TRBV7-6
cdr3_nt: TGTGCCAGCAGCTTTAGCGGACCGTACCAAGAGACCCAGTACTTC
cdr3_aa: CASSFSGPYQETQYF

cdr3_length: 13
d_call: NA
clone_size: NA
j_call: TRBJ1-1
v_call: TRBV30
cdr3_nt: TGTGCCTGGAAGGTACAGGGGAACACTGAAGCTTTCTTT
cdr3_aa: CAWKVQGNTEAFF

cdr3_length: 13
d_call: NA
clone_size: NA
j_call: TRBJ1-1
v_call: TRBV6-5
cdr3_nt: TGTGCCAGCAGTTACGCAGGCGCCTCAGGAGCTTTCTTT
cdr3_aa: CASSYAGASGAFF

cdr3_length: 14
d_call: NA
clone_size: NA
j_call: TRBJ2-7
v_call: TRBV27
cdr3_nt: TGTGCCAGCAGTTTTCTGGGAAGCTCCTACGAGCAGTACTTC
cdr3_aa: CASSFLGSSYEQYF

cdr3_length: 11
d_call: NA
clone_size: NA
j_call: TRBJ2-7
v_call: TRBV7-9
cdr3_nt: TGTGCCAGCAGCCCCCTTTACGAGCAGTACTTC
cdr3_aa: CASSPLYEQYF

cdr3_length: 13
d_call: NA
clone_size: few
j_call: TRBJ1-6
v_call: TRBV30
cdr3_nt: TGTGCCTGGAGTATCAGGGATAATTCACCCCTCCACTTT
cdr3_aa: CAWSIRDNSPLHF

cdr3_length: 14
d_call: NA
clone_size: NA
j_call: TRBJ2-3
v_call: TRBV29-1
cdr3_nt: TGCAGCGTAGACTCCCAAACCGGCACAGATACGCAGTATTTT
cdr3_aa: CSVDSQTGTDTQYF

cdr3_length: 13
d_call: TRBD1
clone_size: NA
j_call: TRBJ1-2
v_call: TRBV27
cdr3_nt: TGTGCCAGCAGTCTGGGACAGAGCTATGGCTACACCTTC
cdr3_aa: CASSLGQSYGYTF

cdr3_length: 15
d_call: TRBD1
clone_size: NA
j_call: TRBJ1-2
v_call: TRBV3-1/TRBV3-2
cdr3_nt: TGTGCCAGCAGCAACCAGGGGGCGGTGAACTATGGCTACACCTTC
cdr3_aa: CASSNQGAVNYGYTF

cdr3_length: 16
d_call: NA
clone_size: NA
j_call: TRBJ1-1
v_call: TRBV27
cdr3_nt: TGTGCCAGCAGGCAATCGGGGGGCGAGGTGGCCACTGAAGCTTTCTTT
cdr3_aa: CASRQSGGEVATEAFF

cdr3_length: 19
d_call: NA
clone_size: NA
j_call: TRBJ1-4
v_call: TRBV5-5
cdr3_nt: TGTGCCAGCAGCTTATTTGCGGGACCGCTTAAGGCAACTAATGAAAAACTGTTTTTT
cdr3_aa: CASSLFAGPLKATNEKLFF

cdr3_length: 15
d_call: TRBD2
clone_size: NA
j_call: TRBJ2-1
v_call: TRBV18
cdr3_nt: TGTGCCAGCTCACCCTTGGAGCGGGAGGGCCGGGAGCAGTTCTTC
cdr3_aa: CASSPLEREGREQFF

cdr3_length: 13
d_call: NA
clone_size: NA
j_call: TRBJ1-1
v_call: TRBV2
cdr3_nt: TGTGCCAGCAGTGAGACCCGGGAAGCTGAAGCTTTCTTT
cdr3_aa: CASSETREAEAFF

cdr3_length: 14
d_call: TRBD1
clone_size: NA
j_call: TRBJ1-3
v_call: TRBV7-2
cdr3_nt: TGTGCCAGCAGCTTACAGGGGGCTGGAAACACCATATATTTT
cdr3_aa: CASSLQGAGNTIYF

cdr3_length: 15
d_call: NA
clone_size: NA
j_call: TRBJ2-7
v_call: TRBV10-3
cdr3_nt: TGTGCCATCAGTGAGTTGGAGTTCCAGGGATACGAGCAGTACTTC
cdr3_aa: CAISELEFQGYEQYF

cdr3_length: 12
d_call: NA
clone_size: once
j_call: TRBJ1-5
v_call: TRBV19
cdr3_nt: TGTGCCACCATGGCCCCTTATCAGCCCCAGCATTTT
cdr3_aa: CATMAPYQPQHF

cdr3_length: 13
d_call: NA
clone_size: NA
j_call: TRBJ2-5
v_call: TRBV2
cdr3_nt: TGTGCCAGCCAGACAGTGCCCGGTGGGACCCAGTACTTC
cdr3_aa: CASQTVPGGTQYF

cdr3_length: 15
d_call: TRBD1
clone_size: NA
j_call: TRBJ2-1
v_call: TRBV9
cdr3_nt: TGTGCCAGCAGCGTGTCAGGACAGGGTGGGAGTGAGCAGTTCTTC
cdr3_aa: CASSVSGQGGSEQFF

cdr3_length: 13
d_call: NA
clone_size: NA
j_call: TRBJ2-3
v_call: TRBV6-2/TRBV6-3
cdr3_nt: TGTGCCAGCAGCCATCCTATCACAGATACGCAGTATTTT
cdr3_aa: CASSHPITDTQYF

cdr3_length: 12
d_call: NA
clone_size: NA
j_call: TRBJ2-7
v_call: TRBV5-5
cdr3_nt: TGTGCCAGCAGCTTGGCCTGGGGGGAGCAGTACTTC
cdr3_aa: CASSLAWGEQYF

cdr3_length: 17
d_call: TRBD2
clone_size: NA
j_call: TRBJ2-5
v_call: TRBV6-1
cdr3_nt: TGTGCCAGCAGTGAGCTGGGGGGGAGCTCGGATTGGGAGACCCAGTACTTC
cdr3_aa: CASSELGGSSDWETQYF

cdr3_length: 13
d_call: NA
clone_size: once
j_call: TRBJ1-4
v_call: TRBV18
cdr3_nt: TGTGCCAGCTCTCTTACCCGGGATGGCGGACTGTTTTTT
cdr3_aa: CASSLTRDGGLFF

cdr3_length: 14
d_call: NA
clone_size: NA
j_call: TRBJ1-5
v_call: TRBV16
cdr3_nt: TGTGCCAGCAGCCAATCGGGAAGAGATCAGCCCCAGCATTTT
cdr3_aa: CASSQSGRDQPQHF

cdr3_length: 16
d_call: TRBD1
clone_size: NA
j_call: TRBJ2-7
v_call: TRBV28
cdr3_nt: TGTGCCAGCAGTCCAATCCCGGGACAGGGGTCTTACGAGCAGTACTTC
cdr3_aa: CASSPIPGQGSYEQYF

cdr3_length: 15
d_call: NA
clone_size: NA
j_call: TRBJ2-1
v_call: TRBV9
cdr3_nt: TGTGCCAGCAGCGTAGTAGAGGGATCCTACAATGAGCAGTTCTTC
cdr3_aa: CASSVVEGSYNEQFF

cdr3_length: 14
d_call: NA
clone_size: NA
j_call: TRBJ2-2
v_call: TRBV7-9
cdr3_nt: TGTGCCAGCAGCTTATCTGGGAGGTCCGGGGAGCTGTTTTTT
cdr3_aa: CASSLSGRSGELFF

cdr3_length: 16
d_call: NA
clone_size: NA
j_call: TRBJ2-6
v_call: TRBV27
cdr3_nt: TGTGCCAGCAGTTTATCTTCCAGATCTGGGGCCAACGTCCTGACTTTC
cdr3_aa: CASSLSSRSGANVLTF

cdr3_length: 14
d_call: TRBD1
clone_size: NA
j_call: TRBJ2-5
v_call: TRBV19
cdr3_nt: TGTGCCAGTAGTTTTACAGGGGCCCAAGAGACCCAGTACTTC
cdr3_aa: CASSFTGAQETQYF

cdr3_length: 15
d_call: NA
clone_size: NA
j_call: TRBJ2-3
v_call: TRBV27
cdr3_nt: TGTGCCAGCAGTTGGCGGGGGCCGAGCACAGATACGCAGTATTTT
cdr3_aa: CASSWRGPSTDTQYF

cdr3_length: 17
d_call: TRBD2
clone_size: NA
j_call: TRBJ2-3
v_call: TRBV6-6
cdr3_nt: TGTGCCAGCAGTCAAATAAGAAGCGGGGCCAGCACAGATACGCAGTATTTT
cdr3_aa: CASSQIRSGASTDTQYF

cdr3_length: 15
d_call: TRBD1
clone_size: once
j_call: TRBJ1-5
v_call: TRBV19
cdr3_nt: TGTGCCAGTAGTATAGAGCAGGGGCGGGGACAGTCCCAGCATTTT
cdr3_aa: CASSIEQGRGQSQHF

cdr3_length: 15
d_call: TRBD1
clone_size: NA
j_call: TRBJ2-7
v_call: TRBV28
cdr3_nt: TGTGCCAGCAGTTTTATGAAGACAGGGCGATACGAGCAGTACTTC
cdr3_aa: CASSFMKTGRYEQYF

cdr3_length: 16
d_call: TRBD1
clone_size: few
j_call: TRBJ2-1
v_call: TRBV19
cdr3_nt: TGTGCCAGTACCGCAACCGGGACAGGAAAATACAATGAGCAGTTCTTC
cdr3_aa: CASTATGTGKYNEQFF

cdr3_length: 13
d_call: TRBD1
clone_size: once
j_call: TRBJ2-5
v_call: TRBV19
cdr3_nt: TGTGCCAGTAGCTCAAACAGGGGGGAGACCCAGTACTTC
cdr3_aa: CASSSNRGETQYF

cdr3_length: 15
d_call: NA
clone_size: few
j_call: TRBJ1-1
v_call: TRBV5-8
cdr3_nt: TGTGCCAGCAGCTTGGATGGACAGTTTTCCACTGAAGCTTTCTTT
cdr3_aa: CASSLDGQFSTEAFF

cdr3_length: 12
d_call: NA
clone_size: NA
j_call: TRBJ2-7
v_call: TRBV6-5
cdr3_nt: TGTGCCAGCACCCCGAGAGGCCACGAGCAGTACTTC
cdr3_aa: CASTPRGHEQYF

cdr3_length: 14
d_call: NA
clone_size: once
j_call: TRBJ1-1
v_call: TRBV10-3
cdr3_nt: TGTGCCATCAAGCTCAGGGTTCAGGACACTGAAGCTTTCTTT
cdr3_aa: CAIKLRVQDTEAFF

cdr3_length: 14
d_call: NA
clone_size: NA
j_call: TRBJ1-2
v_call: TRBV12-5
cdr3_nt: TGTGCTAGTGGTTTGGTAAGAGGGCGCGGTGGCTACACCTTC
cdr3_aa: CASGLVRGRGGYTF